The text below deals with one TCR beta chain. Its antigen is still unknown. The test was conducted at deep level. Measured with immunoSEQ multiplex PCR; TCRdb has only the in-frame clones, and not every one. The table has 980,000 or so clones, 70% to 85% seen once. CDR1 and CDR2 from the germline V gene are SEHNR and FQNEAQ (reference sequence). CDR3 length: 17 amino acids. V lost 5 bases, J lost 3 bases, and 19 bases lay in between. The data stem from a study of shared clonotypes between healthy human individuals. Regarding the study as a whole: Around 5.3% of naive CD4 clonotypes were shared across four donors.

This clonotype originated in a young man in good health. The chain uses TRBV7-9 and TRBJ1-4, with unresolved D. Sequencing was done on a sample of memory CD4+ T cells sorted from blood. Subset indicated: CD45RA-negative fraction. The CDR3 DNA reads as TGTGCCAGCAGCCTAATGCCGGGTACGGGAGCTAATGAAAAACTGTTTTTT. Translation: CASSLMPGTGANEKLFF.